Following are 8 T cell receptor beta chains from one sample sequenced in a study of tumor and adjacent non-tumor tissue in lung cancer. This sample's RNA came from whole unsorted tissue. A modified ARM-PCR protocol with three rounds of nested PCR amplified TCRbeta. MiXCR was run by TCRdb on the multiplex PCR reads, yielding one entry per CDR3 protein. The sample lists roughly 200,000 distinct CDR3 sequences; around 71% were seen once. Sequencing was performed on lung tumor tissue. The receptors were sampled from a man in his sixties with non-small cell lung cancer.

CDR3 amino acids: CAWSVQTLFGSPLHF. For the CDR3, the DNA is TGTGCCTGGAGTGTACAGACTCTATTTGGTTCACCCCTCCACTTT. The chain uses TRBV30 and TRBJ1-6; D not resolved. The germline V gene has CDR1 GTSNPN and CDR2 SVGIG (reference sequence). The ends were cut back, 0 bases at V and 9 bases at J, with 15 bases in the middle. This CDR3 is 15 amino acids long.

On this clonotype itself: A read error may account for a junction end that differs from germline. The DNA for the CDR3 is TGTGCCAGTAGTTACTCGAGACAGGGGGCCTATGAGCAGTACTTC. Translated: CASSYSRQGAYEQYF. The chain has TRBV6-5 and TRBJ2-7; 10 bases align to TRBD1. The CDR3 sequence is 15 residues long. Germline CDR1 MNHEY, CDR2 SVGAGI.

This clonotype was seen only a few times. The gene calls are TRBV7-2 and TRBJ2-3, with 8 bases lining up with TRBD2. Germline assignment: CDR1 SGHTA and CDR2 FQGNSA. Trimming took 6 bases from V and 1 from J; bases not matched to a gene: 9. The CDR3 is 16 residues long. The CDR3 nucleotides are TGTGCCAGCAGTCGTTATCGGGGGGGCGGCACAGATACGCAGTATTTT. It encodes CASSRYRGGGTDTQYF.

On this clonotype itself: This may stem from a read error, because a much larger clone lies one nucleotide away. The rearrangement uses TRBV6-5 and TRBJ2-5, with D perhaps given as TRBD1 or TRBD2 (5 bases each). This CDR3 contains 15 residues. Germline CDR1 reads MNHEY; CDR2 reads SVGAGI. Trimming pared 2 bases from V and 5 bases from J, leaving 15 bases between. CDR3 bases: TGTGCCAGCAGTTACGGGGACCCCCGTGAGGAGACCCAGTACTTC. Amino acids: CASSYGDPREETQYF.

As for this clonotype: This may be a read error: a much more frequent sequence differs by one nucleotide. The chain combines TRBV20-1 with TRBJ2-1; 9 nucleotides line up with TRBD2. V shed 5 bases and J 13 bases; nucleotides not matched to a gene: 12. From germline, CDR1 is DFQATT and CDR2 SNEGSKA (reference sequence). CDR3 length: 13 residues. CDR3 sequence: CSALTGTSRNQFF. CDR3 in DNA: TGCAGTGCTCTAACTGGGACTAGCAGAAATCAGTTCTTC.

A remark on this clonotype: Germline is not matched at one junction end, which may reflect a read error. For the CDR3, the DNA is TGTGCCAGCAGCCAAGATAGGGGAACGCTCTACGAGCGGTACTTC. Translating it yields CASSQDRGTLYERYF. The chain uses TRBV4-2 and TRBJ2-7; tentatively, D is TRBD1 (5 bases). Germline values: CDR1 LGHNA, CDR2 YNFKEQ. This CDR3 spans 15 amino acids.

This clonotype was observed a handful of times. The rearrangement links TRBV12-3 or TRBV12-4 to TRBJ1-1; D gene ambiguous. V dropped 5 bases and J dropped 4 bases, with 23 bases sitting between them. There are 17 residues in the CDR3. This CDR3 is CASSRGLGPWVSTEAFF. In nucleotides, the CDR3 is TGTGCCAGCAGTCGAGGACTCGGCCCCTGGGTCAGCACTGAAGCTTTCTTT.

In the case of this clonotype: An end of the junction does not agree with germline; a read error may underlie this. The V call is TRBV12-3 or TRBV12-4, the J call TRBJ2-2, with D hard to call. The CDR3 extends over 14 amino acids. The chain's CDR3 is CASKASTNTVELFF. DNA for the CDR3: TGTGCCAGCAAGGCTTCCACGAACACCGTGGAGCTGTTTTTT.